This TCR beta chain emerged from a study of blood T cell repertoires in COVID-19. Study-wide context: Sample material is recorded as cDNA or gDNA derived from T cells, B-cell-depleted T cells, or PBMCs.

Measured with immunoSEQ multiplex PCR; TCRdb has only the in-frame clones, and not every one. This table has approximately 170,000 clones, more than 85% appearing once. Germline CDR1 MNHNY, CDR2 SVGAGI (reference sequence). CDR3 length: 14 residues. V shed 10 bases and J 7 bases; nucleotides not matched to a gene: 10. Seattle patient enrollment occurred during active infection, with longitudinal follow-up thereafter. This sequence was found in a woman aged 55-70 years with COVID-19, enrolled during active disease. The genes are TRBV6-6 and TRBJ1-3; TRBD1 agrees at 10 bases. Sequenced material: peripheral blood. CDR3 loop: CATEKTGGLNTIYF. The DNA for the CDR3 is TGTGCCACCGAAAAGACAGGGGGCTTGAACACCATATATTTT.